Shown below are 11 T cell receptor beta chains from a single sample sequenced in a study of cytomegalovirus exposure and HLA in healthy donors. Use of 60 Vbeta and 13 Jbeta primers characterized the PCR. TCRdb's copy holds only in-frame clones and misses some; the assay was immunoSEQ multiplex PCR. The data show 150,000 to 200,000 clones, 65% to 80% seen once. The sample consisted of PBMCs. The receptors derive from a male donor in good health and CMV-seronegative.

To note about this clone: This same CDR3 is encoded by further DNA sequences in the sample. The rearrangement uses TRBV28 and TRBJ2-2; D remains ambiguous. This CDR3 is 12 amino acids long. Trimming cost V 3 bases and J 6 bases, with 5 bases left between them. Germline loops: CDR1 MDHEN, CDR2 SYDVKM. The CDR3 DNA sequence: TGTGCCAGCAGTTTGTCCGCCGGGGAGCTGTTTTTT. Translating it yields CASSLSAGELFF.

The chain links TRBV19 to TRBJ1-5, with 7 bases fitting TRBD1. CDR3 size: 15 residues. Germline CDR1 is LNHDA and CDR2 is SQIVND (reference sequence). V was pared by 6 bases and J by 2 bases, with 7 bases of the junction left unmatched. The CDR3 region has the DNA TGTGCCAGTAGCCCTACAGGGGTGCGCAATCAGCCCCAGCATTTT. This translates into CASSPTGVRNQPQHF.

The V call is TRBV15, the J call TRBJ2-7; D is undetermined. Germline V lookup: CDR1 LNHNV, CDR2 YYDKDF (reference sequence). The CDR3 runs to 13 residues. Trimming took off 0 bases at V and 3 bases at J, with 6 bases between the two ends. In nucleotides, the CDR3 is TGTGCCACCAGCAGAGATCCCCTCTACGAGCAGTACTTC. This gives the protein CATSRDPLYEQYF.

This chain uses TRBV7-3 with TRBJ1-1; tentatively, D is TRBD1 (5 bases). Germline CDR1 and CDR2: SGHTA and FQGTGA. This CDR3 has 14 amino acids. Trimming left V 5 bases short and J 5 bases short, with 15 bases between. In DNA form, the CDR3 reads TGTGCCAGCAGCGCCGACAGCCCCGGGACTGAAGCTTTCTTT. It is translated as CASSADSPGTEAFF.

The CDR3 coding sequence is TGTGCCAGCAGCGTAGCCGGCTCCTACAATGAGCAGTTCTTC. It specifies CASSVAGSYNEQFF. The V gene is TRBV9, the J gene TRBJ2-1; D not resolved. The CDR3 is 14 residues long. CDR1 is SGDLS and CDR2 is YYNGEE in the germline V gene. Trimming cost V 0 bases and J 0 bases, with 4 bases left between them.

This chain's CDR3 is CASSRGDVVGGYTF. CDR3 coding DNA: TGCGCCAGCAGCCGGGGGGACGTCGTCGGTGGCTACACCTTC. The genes are TRBV4-3 and TRBJ1-2; D is perhaps TRBD1 (5 bases). The CDR3 totals 14 residues. Germline V gene lookup returns CDR1 LGHNA and CDR2 YSLEER. V lost 4 bases, J lost 7 bases, and 16 bases lay in between.

V and J are TRBV6-6 and TRBJ2-3; TRBD2 agrees at 8 bases. CDR3 length: 15 amino acids. The V gene end was trimmed by 2 bases and the J gene end by 5 bases; junction bases not matched to a gene: 6. Germline loops: CDR1 MNHNY, CDR2 SVGAGI (reference sequence). This chain's CDR3 is CASSYTGGVVDTQYF. The CDR3 coding sequence is TGTGCCAGCAGTTACACGGGAGGGGTGGTAGATACGCAGTATTTT.

The rearrangement uses TRBV7-3 and TRBJ1-6, with D perhaps TRBD1 (5 bases). The CDR3 has 15 residues. Germline values: CDR1 SGHTA, CDR2 FQGTGA. V was clipped by 0 bases and J by 8 bases, with 11 bases between them. CDR3 coding DNA: TGTGCCAGCAGCTTAACGGGGGGGATTTATTCACCCCTCCACTTT. It yields the protein CASSLTGGIYSPLHF.

J is TRBJ2-1 and V is TRBV11-3; D is unclear. Germline V gives CDR1 SGHNT, CDR2 YENEEA. CDR3 size: 12 residues. The V end was cut by 3 bases, the J end by 11 bases, with 11 bases between. The CDR3 DNA is TGTGCCAGCAGCTTGACCCAGGCTAAGCAGTTCTTC. This sequence encodes CASSLTQAKQFF.

The rearrangement uses TRBV30 and TRBJ2-2, with 10 bases that match TRBD1. From germline, CDR1 is GTSNPN and CDR2 SVGIG (reference sequence). Trimming removed 1 base from V and 4 bases from J; junction bases left unmatched: 9. The CDR3 spans 17 residues. This CDR3 reads CAWSDFPGQGITGELFF. For the CDR3, the DNA is TGTGCCTGGAGTGATTTCCCGGGACAGGGGATCACCGGGGAGCTGTTTTTT.

V is TRBV28 and J is TRBJ1-6, with a weak D call TRBD1 (5 bases). This CDR3 region has 16 residues. Germline V gene lookup returns CDR1 MDHEN and CDR2 SYDVKM. V was cut by 7 bases and J by 8 bases, with 21 bases left in between. CDR3 residues: CASTHDGGGIYSPLHF. CDR3 nucleotides: TGTGCCAGCACCCACGATGGGGGGGGGATTTATTCACCCCTCCACTTT.